This is a list of T cell receptor beta chains from one sample in a study of blood T cell repertoires in COVID-19. TCRdb's copy holds only in-frame clones and misses some; the assay was immunoSEQ multiplex PCR. The sample lists hundreds of thousands of clones, around 92% occurring once. The sequencing input was peripheral blood. All receptors come from a middle-aged man with acute or convalescent COVID-19. CDR3s include the opening cysteine and the closing phenylalanine or tryptophan. The order of the fields is CDR3 length, V gene, D gene, J gene, CDR3 DNA, CDR3 protein. A D gene is named only where the DNA matches it firmly.

>16|TRBV9|TRBD2|TRBJ2-5
TGTGCCAGCAGCCCCCGAGGAGCGGGAGGGTGGGAGACCCAGTACTTC
CASSPRGAGGWETQYF
>15|TRBV5-1|TRBD1|TRBJ2-7
TGCGCCAGCAGCTTACAGGGGAAAGGGTCCTACGAGCAGTACTTC
CASSLQGKGSYEQYF
>16|TRBV28|TRBD1|TRBJ1-3
TGTGCCAGCAGTTCCGGACAGGGGGCGGGTGGAAACACCATATATTTT
CASSSGQGAGGNTIYF
>14|TRBV10-3|TRBD1|TRBJ1-2
TGTGCCACCTTAGAGGGACAGGGCACAGGGGGCTACACCTTC
CATLEGQGTGGYTF
>12|TRBV6-5|-|TRBJ1-4
TGTGCCAGCAGAGCTAGGATGGAAAAACTGTTTTTT
CASRARMEKLFF
>13|TRBV6-5|TRBD2|TRBJ2-1
TGTGCCAGCAGACCCGCGGCCCTAGCGGAGGAGTTCTTC
CASRPAALAEEFF
>16|TRBV7-3|-|TRBJ2-1
TGTGCCAGCAGTCCCTTAGGGGGGGCTTTCTACAATGAGCAGTTCTTC
CASSPLGGAFYNEQFF
>14|TRBV5-1|-|TRBJ1-1
TGCGCCAGCAGCCCTCTTACAGGGAACACTGAAGCTTTCTTT
CASSPLTGNTEAFF
>14|TRBV10-3|TRBD1|TRBJ1-2
TGTGCCATCAGCCCCAGGACAGGGGATGATGGCTACACCTTC
CAISPRTGDDGYTF
>15|TRBV28|TRBD1|TRBJ2-1
TGTGCCAGCAGTCACCAGGACAGGTATTTGGATGAGCAGTTCTTC
CASSHQDRYLDEQFF
>12|TRBV18|-|TRBJ2-1
TGTGCCAGCTCACCCGGACAACATGAGCAGTTCTTC
CASSPGQHEQFF
>11|TRBV3-1/TRBV3-2|-|TRBJ1-1
TGTGCCAGCAGCCAAGACCTCGAAGCTTTCTTT
CASSQDLEAFF
>13|TRBV5-5|-|TRBJ2-1
TGTGCCAGCCGGCCCGGGGTTTACAATGAGCAGTTCTTC
CASRPGVYNEQFF
>12|TRBV28|-|TRBJ1-2
TGTGCCAGCAGTTACGGCAGGGTATACTACACCTTC
CASSYGRVYYTF
>17|TRBV4-1|-|TRBJ1-5
TGCGCCAGCAGCCCATCTACGGGGGGGGGACCCAATCAGCCCCAGCATTTT
CASSPSTGGGPNQPQHF
>14|TRBV13|-|TRBJ1-5
TGTGCCAGCAGCTTAGGACAGCTCAATCAGCCCCAGCATTTT
CASSLGQLNQPQHF
>15|TRBV2|-|TRBJ2-1
TGTGCCAGCAGTTGGGCCCCTACCTCTTACAATGAGCAGTTCTTC
CASSWAPTSYNEQFF
>18|TRBV5-1|TRBD2|TRBJ2-7
TGCGCCAGCAGCCCCCGAACAAATAGCGGGACGAGCTCCTACGAGCAGTACTTC
CASSPRTNSGTSSYEQYF
>11|TRBV20-1|-|TRBJ2-1
TGCAGTGCTAGGGGCCTTGGTCAGCAGTTCTTC
CSARGLGQQFF
>14|TRBV11-1|TRBD1|TRBJ1-1
TGTGCCAGCAGCTTTGGGACAGGGAACACTGAAGCTTTCTTT
CASSFGTGNTEAFF
>14|TRBV28|TRBD1|TRBJ1-6
TGTGCCAGCAGTCCAAGACAGGGGGCGGGGGCCCTCCACTTT
CASSPRQGAGALHF
>13|TRBV30|-|TRBJ2-7
TGTGCCTGGAGTGTAGCTACAGAATACGAGCAGTACTTC
CAWSVATEYEQYF
>17|TRBV4-1|TRBD1|TRBJ1-6
TGCGCCAGCAGCCAAGATACGCGGGACAGGTCTAATTCACCCCTCCACTTT
CASSQDTRDRSNSPLHF